These 9 T cell receptor beta chains were sequenced from one sample in a study of cytomegalovirus exposure and HLA in healthy donors. Amplification used 60 Vbeta primers and 13 Jbeta primers. The repertoire was sequenced with immunoSEQ multiplex PCR; TCRdb's copy has only in-frame clones and lacks some. The sample comprises about 110,000 clones, approximately 80% of which are singletons, and around 3.5% rests with the top ten. Specimen: PBMCs. All receptors come from a human donor in good health.

The chain joins TRBV11-2 to TRBJ2-7; 7 nucleotides line up with TRBD2. The CDR3 totals 14 residues. The trim removed 5 bases at V and 2 bases at J, leaving 6 bases unmatched. In germline, CDR1 is SGHAT, CDR2 FQNNGV. CDR3 amino acids: CASSPGGAPYEQYF. The CDR3 DNA is TGTGCCAGCAGCCCGGGAGGCGCCCCCTACGAGCAGTACTTC.

The chain carries TRBV27 and TRBJ1-1; the D gene is possibly TRBD1 (5 bases). The ends were cut back, 3 bases at V and 11 bases at J, with 22 bases in the middle. The CDR3 is made up of 15 amino acids. CDR1 is MNHEY, CDR2 SMNVEV, per germline (reference sequence). The CDR3 reads CASSFAPGRGIEAFF. DNA for the CDR3: TGTGCCAGCAGTTTCGCACCGGGACGGGGGATTGAGGCTTTCTTT.

A few counts support this clone. The chain has TRBV28 and TRBJ2-7; 11 bases match TRBD2. The CDR3 totals 14 residues. Germline V gene sequence: CDR1 MDHEN, CDR2 SYDVKM. Unmatched junction bases numbered 3, after V lost 6 bases and J lost 2 bases. The CDR3 sequence: CASSYSGRAYEQYF. CDR3 DNA: TGTGCCAGCAGCTATAGCGGGAGGGCCTACGAGCAGTACTTC. Supplemented by reference TRBV28 and TRBJ2-7, the full variable domain reads DVKVTQSSRYLVKRTGEKVFLECVQDMDHENMFWYRQDPGLGLRLIYFSYDVKMKEKGDIPEGYSVSREKKERFSLILESASTNQTSMYLCASSYSGRAYEQYFGPGTRLTVT.

The rearrangement uses TRBV10-2 and TRBJ1-1; 7 nucleotides match TRBD1. From germline, CDR1 is WSHSY and CDR2 SAAADI. The V gene end was trimmed by 11 bases and the J gene end by 5 bases; junction bases not matched to a gene: 2. The CDR3 extends over 10 amino acids. The CDR3 DNA reads as TGCGCCGCAGGGGGGACTGAAGCTTTCTTT. Protein: CAAGGTEAFF.

This clone was counted only a few times. This chain connects TRBV5-1 to TRBJ2-3, with 12 positions matching TRBD2. Losses at the gene ends were 6 bases for V and 3 bases for J; bases not matched to a gene: 5. CDR3 length: 15 amino acids. Germline V lookup: CDR1 SGHRS, CDR2 YFSETQ. The DNA for the CDR3 is TGCGCCAGCACTAGCGGGAGGGTTGGGACAGATACGCAGTATTTT. Translating gives CASTSGRVGTDTQYF. Full variable domain (remainder filled in from reference TRBV5-1 and TRBJ2-3): KAGVTQTPRYLIKTRGQQVTLSCSPISGHRSVSWYQQTPGQGLQFLFEYFSETQRNKGNFPGRFSGRQFSNSRSEMNVSTLELGDSALYLCASTSGRVGTDTQYFGPGTRLTVL.

The table lists this clone with a count of one. This chain connects TRBV15 to TRBJ2-4; 7 nucleotides align to TRBD1. This CDR3 spans 14 amino acids. Per the germline V gene, CDR1 is LNHNV and CDR2 is YYDKDF (reference sequence). The V and J ends lost 1 base and 6 bases, in that order; junction bases with no gene match: 3. The chain's CDR3 is CATSRARDRNIQYF. The DNA of the CDR3 is TGTGCCACCAGCAGAGCTCGGGACAGAAACATTCAGTACTTC.

The V gene is TRBV5-1, the J gene TRBJ1-1; D not certain. Per the germline V gene, CDR1 is SGHRS and CDR2 is YFSETQ. The CDR3 has 14 residues. Trimming stripped 0 bases from V and 0 bases from J, with 6 bases between. As DNA, the CDR3 is TGCGCCAGCAGCTTGGTTTATATGAACACTGAAGCTTTCTTT. This sequence encodes CASSLVYMNTEAFF.

This chain connects TRBV7-6 to TRBJ2-5; D is unresolved. This CDR3 comprises 15 residues. Germline CDR1 and CDR2: SGHVS and FNYEAQ. The V gene lost 5 bases and the J gene lost 2 bases, with 15 bases spanning the gap. The CDR3 DNA is TGTGCCAGCAGCCACCCCAGAATAAAACAAGAGACCCAGTACTTC. Protein sequence: CASSHPRIKQETQYF.

The chain couples TRBV30 to TRBJ1-1; D is unresolved. Per germline, CDR1 GTSNPN and CDR2 SVGIG (reference sequence). CDR3 length: 14 residues. With 3 bases removed from V and 3 bases from J, the gap between germline ends came to 14 bases. The CDR3 sequence is CAWSVTVPDTEAFF. The CDR3 nucleotides read TGTGCCTGGAGCGTAACAGTGCCTGACACTGAAGCTTTCTTT. The whole variable domain, remainder taken from reference TRBV30 and TRBJ1-1, is SQTIHQWPATLVQPVGSPLSLECTVEGTSNPNLYWYRQAAGRGLQLLFYSVGIGQISSEVPQNLSASRPQDRQFILSSKKLLLSDSGFYLCAWSVTVPDTEAFFGQGTRLTVV.